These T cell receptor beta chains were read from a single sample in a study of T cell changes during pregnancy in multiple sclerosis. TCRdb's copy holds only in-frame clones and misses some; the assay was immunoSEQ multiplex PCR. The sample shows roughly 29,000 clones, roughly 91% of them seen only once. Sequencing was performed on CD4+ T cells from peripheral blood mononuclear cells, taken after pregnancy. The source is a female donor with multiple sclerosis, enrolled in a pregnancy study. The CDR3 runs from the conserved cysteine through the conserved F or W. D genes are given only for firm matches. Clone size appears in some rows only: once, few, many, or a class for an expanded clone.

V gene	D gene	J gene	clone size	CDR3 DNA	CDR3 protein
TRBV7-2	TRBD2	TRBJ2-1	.	TGTGCCAGCAGCGAACTAGCGGGGGCCTACAATGAGCAGTTCTTC	CASSELAGAYNEQFF
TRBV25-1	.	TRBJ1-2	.	TGTGCCAGCAGTGAATCCTGGGGAGGTGACTATGGCTACACCTTC	CASSESWGGDYGYTF
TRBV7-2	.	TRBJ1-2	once	TGTGCCAGCAGCTTAGATCGAGACTATGGCTACACCTTC	CASSLDRDYGYTF
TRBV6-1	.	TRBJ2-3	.	TGTGCCAGCAGTGAAATTCCAGGGGATACGCAGTATTTT	CASSEIPGDTQYF
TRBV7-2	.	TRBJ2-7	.	TGTGCCAGCAGCCCCCGGAGGGGTGGGGAGCAGTACTTC	CASSPRRGGEQYF
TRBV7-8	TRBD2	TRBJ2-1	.	TGTGCCAGCAGCCTAGGGACTAGCGGCTCCTACAATGAGCAGTTCTTC	CASSLGTSGSYNEQFF
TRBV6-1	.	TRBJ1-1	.	TGTGCCAGCAGTGATTGGCCGAACACTGAAGCTTTCTTT	CASSDWPNTEAFF
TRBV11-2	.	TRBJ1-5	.	TGTGCCAGCAGCTTAGGAGGAATACAAGGTCAGCCCCAGCATTTT	CASSLGGIQGQPQHF
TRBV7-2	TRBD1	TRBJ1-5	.	TGTGCCAGCAGCGGTGGGACAGGGGTCCAGCCCCAGCATTTT	CASSGGTGVQPQHF
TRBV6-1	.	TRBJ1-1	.	TGTGCCAGCAGCTTTACAGGGCGCACTGAAGCTTTCTTT	CASSFTGRTEAFF
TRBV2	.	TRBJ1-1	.	TGTGCCAGCAGTGAAGAACGACAGAACACTGAAGCTTTCTTT	CASSEERQNTEAFF
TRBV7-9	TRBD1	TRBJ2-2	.	TGTGCCAGCAGCCAAACAGGGGGCGCGACCGGGGAGCTGTTTTTT	CASSQTGGATGELFF
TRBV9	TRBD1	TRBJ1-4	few	TGTGCCAGCAGCGCGACAGGGAGCCGGGAAAAACTGTTTTTT	CASSATGSREKLFF
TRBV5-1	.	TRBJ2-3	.	TGCGCCAGCAGCTTGGCCTGGGACTTTTCGGATACGCAGTATTTT	CASSLAWDFSDTQYF
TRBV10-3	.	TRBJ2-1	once	TGTGCCATCAGTGACCCAGCGAGTAAGAGCTCCTACAATGAGCAGTTCTTC	CAISDPASKSSYNEQFF
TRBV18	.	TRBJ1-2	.	TGTGCCAGCTCACCAGGGTATCAGGATCCCTATGGCTACACCTTC	CASSPGYQDPYGYTF
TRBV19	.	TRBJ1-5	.	TGTGCCAGTAGTGATGGGACTTATCAGCCCCAGCATTTT	CASSDGTYQPQHF
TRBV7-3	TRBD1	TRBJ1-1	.	TGTGCCAGCAGCTTAACCCCATTTGAGGGGGCAGGCACTGAAGCTTTCTTT	CASSLTPFEGAGTEAFF
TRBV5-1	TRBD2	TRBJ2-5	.	TGCGCCAGCAGCTTGGCGTGGACTAGCGGGAAGCAAGAGACCCAGTACTTC	CASSLAWTSGKQETQYF
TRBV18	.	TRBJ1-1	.	TGTGCCAGCTCGCCGACAGGGAACACTGAAGCTTTCTTT	CASSPTGNTEAFF
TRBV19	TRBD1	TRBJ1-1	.	TGTGCCAGTAGTCAGGGGGTGGGAACTGAAGCTTTCTTT	CASSQGVGTEAFF
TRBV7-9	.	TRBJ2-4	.	TGTGCCAGCAGCCCCCCCGAGCTAGTAAGAAACATTCAGTACTTC	CASSPPELVRNIQYF
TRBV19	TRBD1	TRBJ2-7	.	TGTGCCAGTAGTATTAACCGGGACAGGGTCTACGAGCAGTACTTC	CASSINRDRVYEQYF
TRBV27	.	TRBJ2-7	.	TGTGCCAGCAGTTTTTCCCGGGACTCGGGGCAGTACTTC	CASSFSRDSGQYF
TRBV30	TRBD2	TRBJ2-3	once	TGTGCCTGGAGCGCCGGGACTAGCGGAAAGACAGATACGCAGTATTTT	CAWSAGTSGKTDTQYF
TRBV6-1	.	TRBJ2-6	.	TGTGCCAGCGACATAGTTATCTCTGGGGCCAACGTCCTGACTTTC	CASDIVISGANVLTF
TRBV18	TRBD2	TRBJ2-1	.	TGTGCCAGCTCACGTACTAGCGGGGGGAACAATGAGCAGTTCTTC	CASSRTSGGNNEQFF
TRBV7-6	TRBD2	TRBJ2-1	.	TGTGCCAGCAGCTTAGGTCGACTAGCGGCAAACAATGAGCAGTTCTTC	CASSLGRLAANNEQFF
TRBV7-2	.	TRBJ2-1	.	TGTGCCAGCAGCTTTGACAGGACGAGGAATGAGCAGTTCTTC	CASSFDRTRNEQFF
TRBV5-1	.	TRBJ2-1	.	TGCGCCAGCAGCTTGGTCGGGAACCTTGGGAATGAGCAGTTCTTC	CASSLVGNLGNEQFF
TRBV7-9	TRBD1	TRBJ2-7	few	TGTGCCAGCAGCGTCCAGGGGGGACAGGGGGCAATCTACGAGCAGTACTTC	CASSVQGGQGAIYEQYF
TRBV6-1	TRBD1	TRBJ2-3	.	TGTGCCAGCTCCCTGACAGGGGTTGAAGATACGCAGTATTTT	CASSLTGVEDTQYF
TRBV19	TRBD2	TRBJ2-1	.	TGTGCCAGTAGTAGGGGACTAGCTACTGAGCAGTTCTTC	CASSRGLATEQFF
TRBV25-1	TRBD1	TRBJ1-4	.	TGTGCCAGCAGTGAAACCCAAGGAAGGGGGCCTAATGAAAAACTGTTTTTT	CASSETQGRGPNEKLFF
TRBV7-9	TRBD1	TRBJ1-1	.	TGTGCCAGCAGCTTAGGTAGGGACAGCGAAGCTTTCTTT	CASSLGRDSEAFF
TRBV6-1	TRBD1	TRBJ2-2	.	TGTGCCAGCAGTGAGCCGACAGGGTTCAACACCGGGGAGCTGTTTTTT	CASSEPTGFNTGELFF
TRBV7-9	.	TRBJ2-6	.	TGTGCCAGCAGCGCGAGCGGGGCCAACGTCCTGACTTTC	CASSASGANVLTF
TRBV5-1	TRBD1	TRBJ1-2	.	TGCGCCAGCACCTCTAGCGGGACAGGGGGCTATGGCTACACCTTC	CASTSSGTGGYGYTF
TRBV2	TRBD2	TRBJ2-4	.	TGTGCCAGCATTCAGACTAGCGGGGGGGGGCAGTACTTC	CASIQTSGGGQYF
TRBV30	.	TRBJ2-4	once	TGTGCCTGGAGCCTCGGTCTAGCCAAAAACATTCAGTACTTC	CAWSLGLAKNIQYF
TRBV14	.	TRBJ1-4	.	TGTGCCAGCAGCCCAAGCCGGCGGAAACTGTTTTTT	CASSPSRRKLFF